Listed below are T cell receptor beta chains from one sample, sequenced in a study of metastatic and nonmetastatic thyroid tumors. TCRdb re-analyzed the PCR reads through MiXCR. The table records about 16,000 clones, around 28% of them present only once. The specimen was tumor tissue. These receptors were obtained from a male donor with papillary thyroid cancer or a benign thyroid nodule (not recorded which). Some clones in this sample may be carry-over from other donors' samples. Both conserved end residues are part of each CDR3. The D gene is left open where the match is weak. Rows give clone size only sometimes, using once, few, many, or a class for an expanded clone.

size: few
V: TRBV28
D: -
J: TRBJ2-3
CDR3: CASKVSGTDTQYF
DNA: TGTGCCAGCAAAGTGAGCGGCACAGATACGCAGTATTTT

size: -
V: TRBV5-1
D: TRBD1
J: TRBJ1-5
CDR3: CASSFQGAPGQPQHF
DNA: TGCGCCAGCAGCTTTCAGGGGGCGCCGGGTCAGCCCCAGCATTTT

size: -
V: TRBV6-2/TRBV6-3
D: -
J: TRBJ2-1
CDR3: CASSYSADYNEQFF
DNA: TGTGCCAGCAGTTACAGTGCTGATTACAATGAGCAGTTCTTC

size: few
V: TRBV5-1
D: TRBD2
J: TRBJ2-3
CDR3: CASSLVGLAADTQYF
DNA: TGCGCCAGCAGCTTGGTCGGACTAGCCGCAGATACGCAGTATTTT

size: -
V: TRBV4-2
D: -
J: TRBJ1-5
CDR3: CASSQDRWAVNQPQHF
DNA: TGTGCCAGCAGCCAAGATCGTTGGGCTGTCAATCAGCCCCAGCATTTT

size: many
V: TRBV20-1
D: -
J: TRBJ1-2
CDR3: CSARTPSLYGYTF
DNA: TGCAGTGCTAGAACCCCATCACTCTATGGCTACACCTTC

size: many
V: TRBV5-6
D: -
J: TRBJ2-7
CDR3: CASSWDNEQYF
DNA: TGTGCCAGCAGCTGGGACAACGAGCAGTACTTC

size: many
V: TRBV7-3
D: -
J: TRBJ1-1
CDR3: CASSLWRRTQNTEAFF
DNA: TGTGCCAGCAGCTTATGGAGGCGTACCCAGAACACTGAAGCTTTCTTT

size: -
V: TRBV6-1
D: -
J: TRBJ1-1
CDR3: CASIPTGLNTEAFF
DNA: TGTGCCAGCATCCCCACAGGGCTAAACACTGAAGCTTTCTTT

size: few
V: TRBV2
D: -
J: TRBJ2-1
CDR3: CASSEYQGFYNEQFF
DNA: TGTGCCAGCAGTGAATACCAGGGGTTCTACAATGAGCAGTTCTTC

size: -
V: TRBV28
D: TRBD1
J: TRBJ1-2
CDR3: CASSLGGQGRGGYTF
DNA: TGTGCCAGCAGTTTGGGGGGACAGGGACGTGGTGGCTACACCTTC

size: many
V: TRBV5-8
D: -
J: TRBJ2-1
CDR3: CASSPRTGGDEQFF
DNA: TGTGCCAGCAGCCCCCGGACTGGGGGCGATGAGCAGTTCTTC

size: -
V: TRBV30
D: TRBD1
J: TRBJ2-7
CDR3: CAWSSATGGYEQYF
DNA: TGTGCCTGGAGTTCCGCCACAGGGGGCTACGAGCAGTACTTC

size: medium-sized
V: TRBV4-1
D: -
J: TRBJ2-7
CDR3: CASSLVIGDEQYF
DNA: TGCGCCAGCAGCTTAGTAATTGGGGACGAGCAGTACTTC

size: medium-sized
V: TRBV7-2
D: TRBD1
J: TRBJ1-2
CDR3: CASSGGQGLYGYTF
DNA: TGTGCCAGCAGCGGGGGACAGGGACTCTATGGCTACACCTTC

size: many
V: TRBV29-1
D: -
J: TRBJ2-5
CDR3: CSVRQDKREETQYF
DNA: TGCAGCGTTCGACAGGACAAGCGTGAAGAGACCCAGTACTTC

size: -
V: TRBV5-1
D: -
J: TRBJ2-7
CDR3: CASSIRSRTEKRGYEQYF
DNA: TGCGCCAGCAGCATAAGGTCTAGGACAGAAAAGCGTGGGTACGAGCAGTACTTC

size: few
V: TRBV15
D: -
J: TRBJ2-7
CDR3: CATSREAGLYEQYF
DNA: TGTGCCACCAGCAGAGAGGCAGGGTTGTACGAGCAGTACTTC

size: -
V: TRBV7-2
D: -
J: TRBJ2-2
CDR3: CAGSSTNSGELFF
DNA: TGTGCCGGCAGCAGTACTAATTCCGGGGAGCTGTTTTTT

size: -
V: TRBV11-3
D: -
J: TRBJ2-2
CDR3: CASSSTGAGGGELFF
DNA: TGTGCCAGCAGCTCGACAGGTGCCGGGGGCGGGGAGCTGTTTTTT

size: medium-sized
V: TRBV28
D: -
J: TRBJ2-5
CDR3: CATSHSQETQYF
DNA: TGTGCCACCTCCCACAGCCAAGAGACCCAGTACTTC

size: -
V: TRBV20-1
D: -
J: TRBJ2-7
CDR3: CSAIQTPPFHYEQYF
DNA: TGCAGTGCGATACAAACTCCACCCTTTCACTACGAGCAGTACTTC

size: many
V: TRBV7-2
D: -
J: TRBJ2-2
CDR3: CASSSTKSGELFF
DNA: TGTGCCAGCAGCAGTACTAAGTCCGGGGAGCTGTTTTTT

size: few
V: TRBV6-2/TRBV6-3
D: -
J: TRBJ1-2
CDR3: CASSYDSYGYTF
DNA: TGTGCCAGCAGTTACGACAGCTATGGCTACACCTTC

size: medium-sized
V: TRBV20-1
D: TRBD1
J: TRBJ2-7
CDR3: CSAPGQATEQYF
DNA: TGCAGTGCCCCGGGACAGGCTACCGAGCAGTACTTC

size: few
V: TRBV6-2/TRBV6-3
D: TRBD2
J: TRBJ2-1
CDR3: CASSYLAGSYNEQFF
DNA: TGTGCCAGCAGTTACTTAGCGGGCTCCTACAATGAGCAGTTCTTC

size: medium-sized
V: TRBV3-1
D: -
J: TRBJ2-7
CDR3: CASSQTTREQYF
DNA: TGTGCCAGCAGCCAAACTACTCGGGAGCAGTACTTC

size: once
V: TRBV20-1
D: TRBD1
J: TRBJ1-1
CDR3: CSTRTGGVTEAFF
DNA: TGCAGTACGAGGACAGGGGGGGTTACTGAAGCTTTCTTT

size: -
V: TRBV3-1
D: -
J: TRBJ2-7
CDR3: CASSHQGLEQYF
DNA: TGTGCCAGCAGCCATCAGGGCCTCGAGCAGTACTTC

size: -
V: TRBV13
D: TRBD1
J: TRBJ1-1
CDR3: CASSRDRWNTEAFF
DNA: TGTGCCAGCAGCAGGGACAGGTGGAACACTGAAGCTTTCTTT

size: -
V: TRBV5-1
D: TRBD2
J: TRBJ2-1
CDR3: CASSLALAGLDEQFF
DNA: TGCGCCAGCAGCTTGGCACTAGCGGGACTCGATGAGCAGTTCTTC

size: once
V: TRBV18
D: TRBD1
J: TRBJ1-5
CDR3: CASSQDRGDGGNQPQHF
DNA: TGTGCCAGCTCACAAGACAGGGGAGACGGAGGCAATCAGCCCCAGCATTTT

size: -
V: TRBV2
D: -
J: TRBJ1-3
CDR3: CASRDSGNTIYF
DNA: TGTGCCAGCAGGGACTCTGGAAACACCATATATTTT

size: -
V: TRBV5-1
D: -
J: TRBJ1-2
CDR3: CASSLGQEGYTF
DNA: TGCGCCAGCAGCTTGGGACAGGAAGGCTACACCTTC

size: medium-sized
V: TRBV6-1
D: -
J: TRBJ2-2
CDR3: CASSLGHNTGELFF
DNA: TGTGCCAGCAGCCTGGGACACAACACCGGGGAGCTGTTTTTT

size: -
V: TRBV18
D: -
J: TRBJ1-3
CDR3: CASSLQGVFTGNTIYF
DNA: TGTGCCAGCTCATTACAGGGCGTCTTCACCGGAAACACCATATATTTT

size: many
V: TRBV6-5
D: -
J: TRBJ2-2
CDR3: CASSYLTGELFF
DNA: TGTGCCAGCAGTTACCTCACCGGGGAGCTGTTTTTT

size: many
V: TRBV9
D: -
J: TRBJ2-5
CDR3: CASSPGGGAGTQYF
DNA: TGTGCCAGCAGCCCGGGCGGAGGCGCAGGGACCCAGTACTTC

size: -
V: TRBV19
D: TRBD2
J: TRBJ2-2
CDR3: CASSPWTSGSAGELFF
DNA: TGTGCCAGTAGTCCATGGACTAGCGGGAGTGCCGGGGAGCTGTTTTTT

size: -
V: TRBV5-1
D: TRBD1
J: TRBJ2-7
CDR3: CASSPHKATDRGRSYEQYF
DNA: TGCGCCAGCAGCCCGCATAAGGCAACAGACAGGGGGCGATCCTACGAGCAGTACTTC

size: medium-sized
V: TRBV28
D: -
J: TRBJ2-7
CDR3: CASSPPPPLSYEQYF
DNA: TGTGCCAGCAGTCCCCCACCGCCACTCTCCTACGAGCAGTACTTC

size: -
V: TRBV18
D: TRBD1
J: TRBJ2-7
CDR3: CASSPPSDRVKYF
DNA: TGTGCCAGCTCACCGCCCTCGGACAGGGTTAAGTACTTC